This entry features one TCR beta chain sequence. What it binds is unknown. The repertoire was sequenced with immunoSEQ multiplex PCR; TCRdb's copy has only in-frame clones and lacks some. The repertoire holds about 50,000 clones, with roughly nine tenths as singletons. Mixed chimerism was transient after nonmyeloablative marrow transplants from related graft donors. Unstimulated Tregs (CD4+CD25+CD127-) and CD4+CD25- non-Tregs were sorted from PBMCs. The data were obtained in a study of Tregs in tolerant kidney transplant recipients. Study-wide results and limits: Biological reproducibility was not directly addressed in this study.

The germline V gene encodes CDR1 MGHDK and CDR2 SYGVNS. The CDR3 consists of 13 residues. The clonotype comes from a human patient who received a combined kidney and bone marrow transplant. The graft donor may account for some of the T cells. Specimen: CD8+ T cells from blood (PBMCs), collected 12 months after the transplant. The chain is built from TRBV25-1 and TRBJ1-2, with TRBD1 matching 9 bases. The DNA for the CDR3 is TGTGCTCCTCCGGGACAGGGTGGCTATGGCTACACCTTC. Protein sequence: CAPPGQGGYGYTF.